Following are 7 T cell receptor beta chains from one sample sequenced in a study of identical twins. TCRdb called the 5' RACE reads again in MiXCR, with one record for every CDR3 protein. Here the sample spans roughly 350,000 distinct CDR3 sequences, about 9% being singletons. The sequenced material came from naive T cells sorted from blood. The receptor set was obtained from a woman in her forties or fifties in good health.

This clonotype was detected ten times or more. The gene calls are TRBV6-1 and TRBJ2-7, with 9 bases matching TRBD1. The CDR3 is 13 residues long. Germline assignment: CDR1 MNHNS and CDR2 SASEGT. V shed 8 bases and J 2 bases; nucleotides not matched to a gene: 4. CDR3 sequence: CASPGDRAYEQYF. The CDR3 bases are TGTGCCAGCCCGGGGGACAGGGCCTACGAGCAGTACTTC.

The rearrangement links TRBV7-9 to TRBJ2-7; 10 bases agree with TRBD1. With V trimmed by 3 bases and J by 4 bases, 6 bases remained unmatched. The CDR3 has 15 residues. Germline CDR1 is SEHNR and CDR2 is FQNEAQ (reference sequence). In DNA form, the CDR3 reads TGTGCCAGCAGCTTGGGGGACAGGGGAGGTTACGAGCAGTACGTC. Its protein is CASSLGDRGGYEQYV.

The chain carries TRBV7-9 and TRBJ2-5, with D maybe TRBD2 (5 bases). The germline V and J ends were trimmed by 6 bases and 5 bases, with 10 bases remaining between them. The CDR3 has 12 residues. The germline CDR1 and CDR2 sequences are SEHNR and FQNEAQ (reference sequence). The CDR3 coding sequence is TGTGCCAGCAGAGGAGGTCTGGAGACCCAGTACTTC. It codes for CASRGGLETQYF.

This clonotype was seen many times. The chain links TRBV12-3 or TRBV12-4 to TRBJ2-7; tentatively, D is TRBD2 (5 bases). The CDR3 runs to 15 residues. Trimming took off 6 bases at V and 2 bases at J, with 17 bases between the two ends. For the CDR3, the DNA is TGTGCCAGCAGCGAGAATAGCGTACACCCCTACGAGCAGTACTTC. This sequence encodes CASSENSVHPYEQYF.

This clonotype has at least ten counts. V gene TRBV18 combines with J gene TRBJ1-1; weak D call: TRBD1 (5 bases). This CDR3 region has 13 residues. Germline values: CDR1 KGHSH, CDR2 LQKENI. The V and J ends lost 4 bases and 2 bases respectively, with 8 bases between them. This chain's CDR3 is CASSRGGNTEAFF. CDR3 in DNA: TGTGCCAGCTCACGGGGCGGTAACACTGAAGCTTTCTTT.

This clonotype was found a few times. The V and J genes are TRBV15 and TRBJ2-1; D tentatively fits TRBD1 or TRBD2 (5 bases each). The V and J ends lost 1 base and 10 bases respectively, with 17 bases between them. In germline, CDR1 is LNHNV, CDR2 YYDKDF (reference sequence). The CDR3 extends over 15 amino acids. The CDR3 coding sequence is TGTGCCACCAGCAGAGCTTTGGGACGTACGGAGGAGCAGTTCTTC. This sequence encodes CATSRALGRTEEQFF. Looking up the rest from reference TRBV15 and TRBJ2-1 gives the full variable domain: DAMVIQNPRYQVTQFGKPVTLSCSQTLNHNVMYWYQQKSSQAPKLLFHYYDKDFNNEADTPDNFQSRRPNTSFCFLDIRSPGLGDTAMYLCATSRALGRTEEQFFGPGTRLTVL.

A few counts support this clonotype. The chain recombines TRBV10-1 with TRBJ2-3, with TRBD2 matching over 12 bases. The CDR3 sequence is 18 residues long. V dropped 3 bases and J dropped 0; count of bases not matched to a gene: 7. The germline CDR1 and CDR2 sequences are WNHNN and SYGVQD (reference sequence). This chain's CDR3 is CASSEAPLAGGSTDTQYF. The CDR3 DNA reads TGCGCCAGCAGTGAAGCCCCACTAGCGGGAGGAAGCACAGATACGCAGTATTTT.